This T cell receptor (beta chain) was profiled in a study of cytomegalovirus exposure and HLA in healthy donors (dated by TCRdb to about 2017). Regarding the complete study: An earlier analysis of more than 550 of the donors reported under 300 Gb of sequence data and 90 million to 120 million unique TCR beta sequences obtained from about 170 million T cells. The study aimed to test whether signatures of past pathogen exposure could be identified by cataloging public T cell receptors. Typing coverage varied by locus: roughly 629-630 donors for A, B, C, DRB1 and DQB1; around 560 for DQA1; around 570 for DPA1; under 490 for DPB1. High-throughput TCR immunosequencing, statistical association of individual TCRs with disease status, and machine learning were combined to predict cytomegalovirus infection status. Alongside the repertoire data, information on donor age, sex, ethnicity and CMV serostatus was compiled. On average, roughly 200,000 unique TCR beta nucleotide sequences were sequenced per donor among 300 to 500 genotyped donors of the cohort, with 15% to 20% of those sequences being non-productive. A later analysis re-examined previously published TCR beta repertoires from over 500 donors and added high-resolution HLA genotyping to investigate patterns of TCR occurrence. Along with the roughly 670-subject first cohort, a separate validation cohort of over a hundred different subjects was used. An earlier analysis of some 500 of the donors applied high-throughput TCR beta sequencing to assess whether each TCR beta V gene segment acted as functional or pseudogenic. Four or five DR-DQ haplotypes were handled as single units for association and clustering, since linkage in the cohort was strong. Rather than using new phenotypic data, the later analysis identified candidate immune exposures from TCR beta sequences and from how often those sequences occurred across donors. The T cell repertoires of 700 or so subjects were profiled by immunosequencing and related to cytomegalovirus serostatus. All discovery cohort repertoires had been generated using a single sequencing platform. HLA typing included class I and class II loci at four-digit resolution. Of the roughly 410 genotyped donors, over 80% were placed in the genetic ancestry cluster associated with self-reported Caucasian donors. In a later genetic analysis, genome-wide SNP genotypes for about three fifths of the 666 donors were used, and that subset was treated as a discovery cohort. An early release that covered approximately 600 HLA-typed donors contained approximately 290 gigabases of sequencing data and 65 million to 100 million unique TCR sequences. Here is what the overall study found, with its caveats: When HLA alleles, especially DR and DQ, strongly co-occurred, TCR associations were difficult to assign to individual alleles. Most CMV-associated TCR beta chains appeared to be HLA-restricted in a later analysis, and the HLA associations seemed to be driven largely by CMV exposure. A later analysis reported that several top co-occurrence clusters appeared linked to parvovirus B19, influenza, CMV and Epstein-Barr virus. In the study, 164 TCR beta chains were listed as associated with cytomegalovirus. In a later analysis, HLA-associated TCR beta chains showed more clonal expansion and lower generation probabilities than non-associated chains that were equally common. V-gene and J-gene trimming of TCR beta chains was associated with a missense DCLRE1C variant in a later genetic analysis, and the association was replicated in an independent cohort. Because the 87-base-pair reads could not distinguish some IMGT-functional V segments, including TRBV6-2 and TRBV6-3, those segments were excluded. Across donors, most TCR sequences were observed very rarely, whereas some public TCRs were present in many individuals. Linkage disequilibrium might explain the correlated functional status among segregating V segments, but an unknown experimental factor could not be excluded. Only TCR beta chains were sequenced in this cohort, and the absence of alpha or paired-chain data limited detectable features. A later analysis found that TCR association rates varied across HLA loci, with DRB1 alleles showing the most associated TCRs and HLA-C alleles the fewest. According to the authors, the approach could potentially be generalized to other disease states and immunological phenotypes. A further reported finding was that TCR beta sequences accurately predicted the HLA-A and HLA-B alleles for most subjects in the first cohort. In vitro tests confirmed that a few of the cytomegalovirus-associated TCR beta chains recognize cytomegalovirus antigens. In an earlier analysis of more than 450 of the donors, most TCR beta V segments were observed in productive rearrangements about 90% or about 30% of the time, broadly matching IMGT annotations. Because HLA typing was missing for some donors at each locus, association tests included only the typed subset. CMV serostatus was the only immune exposure information available for the cohort. A cluster of highly shared sequence variants was judged likely to represent a technical artifact of the sequencing pipeline. A later genetic analysis reported fewer N-insertions in productive TCRs among donors in an Asian-associated ancestry cluster than the approximately 670-donor mean. A later analysis associated 16,951 TCR beta sequences with specific HLA alleles at a false discovery rate of 0.05. Because counts were too low, more than 15 rarely observed V segments, including chromosome 9 orphons, were left out of the earlier analysis of some 640 of the donors. Roughly uniform sequencing depth across donors was assumed in presence/absence analyses, although this assumption may not hold. Cytomegalovirus status was reported to be diagnosed by the classifier with high specificity and sensitivity in both the original and validation cohorts.

The germline V gene encodes CDR1 SQVTM and CDR2 ANQGSEA. From cysteine to phenylalanine, the CDR3 is 12 amino acids long. The CDR3 DNA has 36 bases and is translated from base 1. Clipping removes 4 bases from V and 7 bases from J, with 5 as the unmatched junction base count. Libraries were prepared through the immunoSEQ multiplex PCR assay. A mixture of 60 forward primers for TCR Vbeta segments and 13 reverse primers for TCR Jbeta segments was used in the multiplex PCR. The CDR3 region of rearranged TCR beta genes was amplified from genomic DNA by a multiplex PCR assay. On the Illumina HiSeq System, the amplified TCR beta libraries were sequenced as 87-base-pair reads. Regarding the original processing steps: In a later analysis, roughly 80 million unique TCR beta chains were counted across the 650 to 700 repertoires, and some 10 million of these chains were shared by at least two donors. To remove PCR and sequencing errors, raw reads were error-corrected and collapsed into unique sequences using a nearest-neighbor algorithm that merged closely related sequences. CDR3 sequences were aligned to IMGT reference sequences to assign V, D and J gene segments. For a sequence to be retained, at least a six-nucleotide match to both a V gene segment and a J gene segment was required. A rearrangement counted as productive if the CDR3 had no stop codons and remained in frame with V and J, and every other rearrangement counted as non-productive. Following IMGT convention, CDR3 was defined as the stretch from the second conserved V-encoded cysteine to the conserved J-encoded phenylalanine. The earlier analysis of about 500 of the donors excluded sequences that lacked an unambiguous match to a single V gene segment. An earlier analysis of about 600 of the donors called V segments functional above 56.7% productive rearrangements and segregating when the between-donor standard deviation exceeded 5%. A statistical classification framework was built to diagnose cytomegalovirus status from the catalog of TCR beta chain sequences. V and J gene assignment, in a later analysis, came from comparing TCR nucleotide sequences with IMGT/GENE-DB human TR gene sequences. Using the TCRdist pipeline, a later analysis assigned CDR3 sequences along with most-parsimonious VDJ recombination scenarios. In a later analysis, every TCR beta chain was defined by the combination of its CDR3 amino acid sequence and its V-gene family, and reads without a unique V-gene family were dropped. In a later analysis, 500 to 700 highly shared, low-generation-probability nucleotide sequences were removed to address suspected cross-contamination and a sequencing artifact. In a later analysis, a clonal expansion index was calculated for each public chain from normalized within-repertoire ranks of inferred template counts. A later analysis computed generation probabilities with a VDJ recombination model fitted to out-of-frame rearrangements, and checked the results against IGoR. In a later analysis, hypergeometric tests were used to score TCR-TCR, TCR-HLA and TCR-CMV co-occurrence, with a repertoire-size bias correction applied to TCR pairs. A later analysis estimated false discovery rates by permuting HLA or CMV assignments 20 times. In a later analysis, co-occurring TCRs were grouped using DBSCAN, with TCRdist sequence similarity added in when clustering inside HLA-allele-positive subsets. For co-occurrence clustering, repertoires with fewer than 30,000 or more than 120,000 public chains were excluded, along with five repertoires with anomalous nucleotide sharing. This is the immuneACCESS table as TCRdb keeps it, with only in-frame sequences that have V and J called. A part of the clones is gone; compared with another copy, unresolved V genes explain less than half, and the rest is unexplained. That table gives V, J and clone size, and the DNA gave D and trimming. The sample's own table lists about 140,000 clones. Around 0.96% of the sample is in the top ten clones.

A word on this clone: The specificity of this receptor is unknown.

The cohort comprised around 700 healthy bone marrow donors. At the time of sampling, every cohort member was nominally healthy, though immune exposures that went unrecorded were likely present. The donor tested CMV seronegative, placing the donor among the roughly 350 seronegative members of the cohort. A peripheral blood sample was provided by each donor, and peripheral blood mononuclear cells were used for TCR beta sequencing. Genomic DNA extraction from the blood cell samples was performed with the Qiagen DNeasy Blood Extraction Kit. Sequencing input: PBMCs. The receptor's source is a male donor in good health and CMV-seronegative. The sequence joins TRBV29-1 to TRBJ1-1, and 8 junctional nucleotides match TRBD1. The CDR3 loop reads CSVVPGQGEAFF. The nucleotide sequence is TGCAGCGTTGTCCCCGGACAGGGTGAAGCTTTCTTT.